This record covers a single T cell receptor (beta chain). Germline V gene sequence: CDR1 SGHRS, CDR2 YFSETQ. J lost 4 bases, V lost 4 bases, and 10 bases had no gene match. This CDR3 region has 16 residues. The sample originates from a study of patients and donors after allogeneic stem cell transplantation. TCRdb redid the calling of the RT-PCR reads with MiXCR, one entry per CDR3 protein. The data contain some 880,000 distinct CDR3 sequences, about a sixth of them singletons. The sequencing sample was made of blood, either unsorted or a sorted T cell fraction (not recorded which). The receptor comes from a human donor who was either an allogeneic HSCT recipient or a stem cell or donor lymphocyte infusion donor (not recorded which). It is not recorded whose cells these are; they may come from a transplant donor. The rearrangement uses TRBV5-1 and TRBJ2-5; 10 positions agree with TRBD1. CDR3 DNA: TGCGCCAGCAGCGCCACCGGGACAGGGGTTGTAGAGACCCAGTACTTC. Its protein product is CASSATGTGVVETQYF.